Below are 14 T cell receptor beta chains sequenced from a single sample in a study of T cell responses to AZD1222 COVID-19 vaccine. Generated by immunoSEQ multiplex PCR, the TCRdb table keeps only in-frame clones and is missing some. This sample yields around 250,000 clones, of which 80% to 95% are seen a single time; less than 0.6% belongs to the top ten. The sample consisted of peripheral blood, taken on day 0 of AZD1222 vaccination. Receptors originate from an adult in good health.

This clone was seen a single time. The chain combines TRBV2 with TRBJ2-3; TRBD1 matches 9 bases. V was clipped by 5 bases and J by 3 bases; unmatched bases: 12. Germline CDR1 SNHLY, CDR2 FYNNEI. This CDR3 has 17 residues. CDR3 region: CASSYGTGTGLTDTQYF. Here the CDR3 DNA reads TGTGCCAGCAGTTACGGGACAGGGACCGGGCTGACAGATACGCAGTATTTT.

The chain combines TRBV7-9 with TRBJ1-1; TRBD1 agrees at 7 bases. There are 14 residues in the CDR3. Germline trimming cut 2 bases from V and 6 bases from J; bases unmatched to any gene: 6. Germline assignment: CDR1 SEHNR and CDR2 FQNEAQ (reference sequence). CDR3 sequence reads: CASSLWRQGSEAFF. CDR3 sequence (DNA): TGTGCCAGCAGCTTATGGAGACAGGGTTCTGAAGCTTTCTTT.

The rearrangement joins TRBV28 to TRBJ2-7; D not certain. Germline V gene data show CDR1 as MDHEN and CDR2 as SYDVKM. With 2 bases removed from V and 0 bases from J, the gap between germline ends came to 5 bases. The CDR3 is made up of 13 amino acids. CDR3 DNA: TGTGCCAGCAGTTTACCAGCCTCCTACGAGCAGTACTTC. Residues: CASSLPASYEQYF.

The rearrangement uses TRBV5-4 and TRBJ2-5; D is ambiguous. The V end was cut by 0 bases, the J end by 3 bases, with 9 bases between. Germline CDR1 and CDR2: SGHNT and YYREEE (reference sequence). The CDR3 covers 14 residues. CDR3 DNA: TGTGCCAGCAGCTTGGACGGCGAAAAAGAGACCCAGTACTTC. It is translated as CASSLDGEKETQYF.

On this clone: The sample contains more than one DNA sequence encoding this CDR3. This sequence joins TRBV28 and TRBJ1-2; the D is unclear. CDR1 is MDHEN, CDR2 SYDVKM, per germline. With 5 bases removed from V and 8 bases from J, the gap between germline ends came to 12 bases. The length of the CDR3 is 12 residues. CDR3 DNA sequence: TGTGCCAGCAGTCTCGGGCCCCGGGGCTACACCTTC. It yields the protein CASSLGPRGYTF.

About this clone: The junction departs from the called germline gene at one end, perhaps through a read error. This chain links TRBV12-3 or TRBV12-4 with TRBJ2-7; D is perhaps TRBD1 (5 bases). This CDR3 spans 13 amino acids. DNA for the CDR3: TGTGCCACCAGTAAAGACAGAACCTACGAGCAGTACTTC. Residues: CATSKDRTYEQYF.

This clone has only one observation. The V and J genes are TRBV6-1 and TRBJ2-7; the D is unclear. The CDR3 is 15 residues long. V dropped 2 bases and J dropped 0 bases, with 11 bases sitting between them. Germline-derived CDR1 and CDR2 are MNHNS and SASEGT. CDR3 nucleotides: TGTGCCAGCAGTGAAATGGGCCAGTTCTCCTACGAGCAGTACTTC. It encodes CASSEMGQFSYEQYF.

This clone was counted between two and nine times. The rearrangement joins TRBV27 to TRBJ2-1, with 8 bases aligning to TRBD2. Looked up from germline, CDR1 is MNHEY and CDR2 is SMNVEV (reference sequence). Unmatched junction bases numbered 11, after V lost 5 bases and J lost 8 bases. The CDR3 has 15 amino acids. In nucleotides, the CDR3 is TGTGCCAGCAGTCCCTTAGGAGCGGGGGAGGATGAGCAGTTCTTC. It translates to CASSPLGAGEDEQFF.

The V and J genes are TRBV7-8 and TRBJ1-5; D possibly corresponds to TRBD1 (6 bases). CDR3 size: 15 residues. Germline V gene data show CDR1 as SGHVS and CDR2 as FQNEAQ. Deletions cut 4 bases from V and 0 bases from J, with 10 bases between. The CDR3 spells CASSSSTGSNQPQHF. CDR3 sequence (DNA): TGTGCCAGCAGCTCCTCGACAGGTAGCAATCAGCCCCAGCATTTT.

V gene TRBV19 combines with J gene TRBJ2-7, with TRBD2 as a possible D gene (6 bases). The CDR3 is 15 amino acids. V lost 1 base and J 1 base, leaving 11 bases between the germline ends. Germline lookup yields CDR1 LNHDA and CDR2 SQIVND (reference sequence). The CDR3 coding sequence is TGTGCCAGTAGTATAGGCCCCGGGGGTTCCTACGAGCAGTACTTC. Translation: CASSIGPGGSYEQYF.

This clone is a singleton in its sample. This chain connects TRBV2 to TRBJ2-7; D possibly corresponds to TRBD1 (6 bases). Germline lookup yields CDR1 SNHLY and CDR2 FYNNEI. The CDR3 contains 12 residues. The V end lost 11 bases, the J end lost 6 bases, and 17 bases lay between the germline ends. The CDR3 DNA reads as TGTGCCTGGGGGCGGGCCGCCGGCGAGCAGTACTTC. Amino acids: CAWGRAAGEQYF.

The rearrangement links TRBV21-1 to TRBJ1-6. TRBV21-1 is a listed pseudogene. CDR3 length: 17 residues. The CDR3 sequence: CASSKVGGCSYNSPLHF. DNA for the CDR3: TGTGCCAGCAGCAAAGTTGGGGGGTGCTCCTATAATTCACCCCTCCACTTT.

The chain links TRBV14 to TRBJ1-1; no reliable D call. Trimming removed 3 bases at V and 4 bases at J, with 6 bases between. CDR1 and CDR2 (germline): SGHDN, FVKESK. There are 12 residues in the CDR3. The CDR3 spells CASSHAPTEAFF. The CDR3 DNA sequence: TGTGCCAGCAGCCACGCCCCCACTGAAGCTTTCTTT.

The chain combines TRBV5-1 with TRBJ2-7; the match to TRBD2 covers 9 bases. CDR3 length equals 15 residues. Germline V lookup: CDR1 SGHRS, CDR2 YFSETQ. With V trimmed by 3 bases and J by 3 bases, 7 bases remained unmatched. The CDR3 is CASSSTSGPDYEQYF. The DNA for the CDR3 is TGCGCCAGCAGCTCTACTAGCGGGCCTGACTACGAGCAGTACTTC.